This T cell receptor beta chain was profiled in a study of kidney transplant recipient with SARS-CoV-2 infection. Via MiXCR, TCRdb re-called the reads, giving one row per CDR3 protein. The sample lists 200,000 to 300,000 distinct CDR3 sequences, 25% to 30% occurring once. Germline V gene data show CDR1 as LGHDT and CDR2 as YNNKEL (reference sequence). The CDR3 contains 13 residues. V gave up 1 base and J gave up 5 bases, with 8 bases separating them. Worth noting for this clonotype: A much larger clone lies a single base off, so this may be a read error.

V and J are TRBV3-1 and TRBJ1-1; D remains ambiguous. Sample: a blood sample, taken at baseline and on approximately day 120 from a kidney transplant recipient. This clonotype originated in a male patient between 25 and 40 years old who had COVID-19 and was a kidney transplant recipient. T cells may partly derive from the graft donor. The DNA of the CDR3 is TGTGCCAGCAGCCAAGTGGAGAAGACTGAAGCTTTCTTT. This encodes CASSQVEKTEAFF.